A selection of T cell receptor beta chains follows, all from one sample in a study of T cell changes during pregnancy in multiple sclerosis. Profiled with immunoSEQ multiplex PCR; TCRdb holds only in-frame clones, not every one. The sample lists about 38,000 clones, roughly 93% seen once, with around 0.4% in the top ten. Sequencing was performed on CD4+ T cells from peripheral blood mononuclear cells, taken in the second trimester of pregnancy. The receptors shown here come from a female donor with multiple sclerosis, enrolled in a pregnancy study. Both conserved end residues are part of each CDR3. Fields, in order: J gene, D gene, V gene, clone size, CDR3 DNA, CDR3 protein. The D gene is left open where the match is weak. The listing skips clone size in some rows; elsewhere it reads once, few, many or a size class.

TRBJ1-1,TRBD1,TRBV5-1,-,TGCGCCAGCCACCAACCAGGGGGACAGGACACTGAAGCTTTCTTT,CASHQPGGQDTEAFF
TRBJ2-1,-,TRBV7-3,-,TGTGCCAGCAGCTCCCGGGACTTCCCTTACAATGAGCAGTTCTTC,CASSSRDFPYNEQFF
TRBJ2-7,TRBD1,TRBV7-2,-,TGTGCCAGCAGCTTGGGACAGGGGGCCTACGAGCAGTACTTC,CASSLGQGAYEQYF
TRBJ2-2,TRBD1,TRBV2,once,TGTGCCTCCTACCGTCCGGACAGGGGGAGCACCGGGGAGCTGTTTTTT,CASYRPDRGSTGELFF
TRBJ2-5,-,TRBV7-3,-,TGTGCCAGCAGCTTGCGCAAACAAGAGACCCAGTACTTC,CASSLRKQETQYF
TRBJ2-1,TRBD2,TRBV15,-,TGTGCCACCAGCAGATCAGCCCTCGTGGGACTAGCGGGAGGGCCCTCGTTGAACAATGAGCAGTTCTTC,CATSRSALVGLAGGPSLNNEQFF
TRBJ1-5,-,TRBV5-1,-,TGCGCCAGCAGCTTGGAGGGGGTAAGCAATCAGCCCCAGCATTTT,CASSLEGVSNQPQHF
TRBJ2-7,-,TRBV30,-,TGTGCCTGGAGTGTACCCTGGAGGGGCGGCGAGCAGTACTTC,CAWSVPWRGGEQYF
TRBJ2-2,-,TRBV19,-,TGTGCCAGTAGTCACCGACAGCGGGCCCTTCTGCCCACCGGGGAGCTGTTTTTT,CASSHRQRALLPTGELFF
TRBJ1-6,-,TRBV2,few,TGTGCCAGCAGGGGGGCGGACAGTAATTCACCCCTCCACTTT,CASRGADSNSPLHF
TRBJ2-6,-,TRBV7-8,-,TGTGCCAGCAGCTTAGGAGACTCTGGGGCCAACGTCCTGACTTTC,CASSLGDSGANVLTF
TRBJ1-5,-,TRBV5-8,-,TGTGCCAGCAATCTCAGGGGACCCCTTAATCAGCCCCAGCATTTT,CASNLRGPLNQPQHF
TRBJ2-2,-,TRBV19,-,TGTGCCAGTAGTGCGACTAGTGCCGGGGGGCTGTTTTTT,CASSATSAGGLFF
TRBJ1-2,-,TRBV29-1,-,TGCAGCGTTGATCGGGGGGAGGGGGACTATGGCTACACCTTC,CSVDRGEGDYGYTF
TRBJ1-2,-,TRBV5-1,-,TGCGCCAGCAGCAAAGACGGCTATTCCGGGACAATTAACTATGGCTACACCTTC,CASSKDGYSGTINYGYTF
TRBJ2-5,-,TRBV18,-,TGTGCCAGCTCCCCCGACTCTCGGGGGACCCAGTACTTC,CASSPDSRGTQYF
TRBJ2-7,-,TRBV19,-,TGTGCCAGTAGCCTTGAGAGCGAGCAGTACTTC,CASSLESEQYF
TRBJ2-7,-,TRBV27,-,TGTGCCAGCTGGGGCAGGGCTCGCTACGAGCAGTACTTC,CASWGRARYEQYF
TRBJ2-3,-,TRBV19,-,TGTGCCAGTAGTATAGGGGGCGTTTACACAGATACGCAGTATTTT,CASSIGGVYTDTQYF
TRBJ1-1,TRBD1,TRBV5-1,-,TGCGCCAGCAGCTTAAAACAGGGGGGCTTGAACACTGAAGCTTTCTTT,CASSLKQGGLNTEAFF
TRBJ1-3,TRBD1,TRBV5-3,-,TGTGCCAGAAGCCCCTACCGGGACAGCTTCTCTGGAAACACCATATATTTT,CARSPYRDSFSGNTIYF
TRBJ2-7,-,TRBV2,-,TGTGCCAGTCTTGAGGACTTCCCTTACGAGCAGTACTTC,CASLEDFPYEQYF
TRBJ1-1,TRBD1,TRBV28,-,TGTGCCAGCAGCCTCAGGGGGCGTAGGAACACTGAAGCTTTCTTT,CASSLRGRRNTEAFF
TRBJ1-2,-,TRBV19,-,TGTGCCAGTAGTTCCTCGGGGTATGGCTACACCTTC,CASSSSGYGYTF
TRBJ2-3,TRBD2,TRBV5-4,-,TGTGCCAGCAGCTTGCGTCTTAGCGGGACAAGCACAGATACGCAGTATTTT,CASSLRLSGTSTDTQYF
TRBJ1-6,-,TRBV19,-,TGTGCCAGTAGTATAATCAGTAACGATTCACCCCTCCACTTT,CASSIISNDSPLHF
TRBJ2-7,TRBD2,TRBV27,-,TGTGCCAGCAGTACACTTAGCGGGAGACCTTACGAGCAGTACTTC,CASSTLSGRPYEQYF
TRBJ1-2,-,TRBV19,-,TGTGCCAGTAATCCTGCAGGGATTCACTCCTATGGCTACACCTTC,CASNPAGIHSYGYTF
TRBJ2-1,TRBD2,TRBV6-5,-,TGTGCCAGCAGCCTGTGGCGGGGGGGGAATGAGCAGTTCTTC,CASSLWRGGNEQFF
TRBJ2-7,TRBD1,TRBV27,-,TGTGCCAGCAGATGGACAGGGAACTACGAGCAGTACTTC,CASRWTGNYEQYF
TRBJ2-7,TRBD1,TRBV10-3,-,TGTGCCATCAGTGGGAGGACAGGGGGTACCTACGAGCAGTACTTC,CAISGRTGGTYEQYF
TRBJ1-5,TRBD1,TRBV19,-,TGTGCCAGTAGTATCAGCACAGGGGACGGTCAGCCCCAGCATTTT,CASSISTGDGQPQHF